This entry features one TCR beta chain sequence. These data are taken from a study of blood T cell repertoires in COVID-19. For the study at large: Donors in the United States, Italy and Spain gave samples during acute or convalescent COVID-19. Sources were T cells, B-cell-depleted T cells, or PBMCs; the material itself was cDNA or gDNA.

The CDR3 length is 18 residues. Germline V gives CDR1 MDHEN, CDR2 SYDVKM. V was clipped by 1 base and J by 3 bases; unmatched bases: 11. Authors' methods: Estimated nucleated cell counts came from reference gene primer amplification. Sequencing used immunoSEQ multiplex PCR; TCRdb keeps in-frame clones, though not all of them. V and J calls and clone size are given by that table; D and trimming were obtained from the DNA. The sample lists about 110,000 clones, about 90% occurring once. The chain is built from TRBV28 and TRBJ1-5, with 8 nucleotides matching TRBD1. This TCR was sampled from a woman aged 25 to 45 with acute or convalescent COVID-19. Material for sequencing was peripheral blood. The CDR3 DNA sequence: TGTGCCAGCAGTTTATCCCCGGACAGGGTAGGGAACAATCAGCCCCAGCATTTT. Translated, it gives CASSLSPDRVGNNQPQHF.